This TCR beta chain is from a study of blood T cells in healthy people across ages. Study findings and constraints: Roughly linear declines in TCR beta diversity per million T cells occurred with age.

In its sample, this clonotype was seen many times. The antigen remains undetermined. PCR was performed a second time for about 6 to 12 cycles using a sample-barcoded 5' primer and a J-beta primer mix. From the 5' RACE reads, TCRdb called clonotypes with MiXCR, one entry per CDR3 protein. The table has some 640,000 distinct CDR3 sequences, approximately 30% seen once. The CDR3 has 12 amino acids. Germline-derived CDR1 and CDR2 are MDHEN and SYDVKM. Trimming removed 8 bases from V and 10 bases from J, with 14 bases in between. This TCR derives from an elderly woman in good health. Sequencing input: blood. This chain links TRBV28 with TRBJ1-4, with no clear D. CDR3 bases: TGTGCCAGCCGCCGGGCCGAAGGAAAACTGTTTTTT. Protein product: CASRRAEGKLFF.